This T cell receptor beta chain stems from a study of identifying expanded T cells in peripheral blood. Study outcomes and limitations: Across healthy donors, higher total template counts meant significantly greater approximately two-week count variance. Over approximately two and four weeks, about 15 and 18 clones changed, versus roughly 1.1 between replicates.

CDR1 and CDR2 from the germline V gene are SNHLY and FYNNEI. The ends were cut back, 7 bases at V and 7 bases at J, with 11 bases in the middle. The CDR3 loop spans 13 amino acids. Collection occurred without any documented infections or immune events in donors. Some clones are missing from TCRdb's copy, which holds only in-frame ones; the method was immunoSEQ multiplex PCR. The sample includes fewer than 130,000 clones, roughly 89% of them seen just once. This clone turned up a few times. The antigen is undetermined. The source is a person aged 18 to 70 in good health. The chain combines TRBV2 with TRBJ1-6; tentative D call: TRBD1 (5 bases). Input material: blood. The CDR3 protein is CASNVRVNSPLHF. In nucleotides, the CDR3 is TGTGCCAGCAACGTCAGGGTGAATTCACCCCTCCACTTT.